This is a list of T cell receptor beta chains from one sample in a study of CXCR3-negative and CXCR3-positive naive CD8 T cells. TCRdb reanalyzed the 5' RACE reads and collapses them to one entry per CDR3 protein, without DNA. The sample table sets out around 160,000 distinct CDR3 sequences. Sequenced input: naive CXCR3+ CD8+ T cells from blood. The receptors come from a human donor in good health. Some clones in this sample may be carry-over from other donors' samples. CDR3s include the opening cysteine and the closing phenylalanine or tryptophan.

V	J	CDR3
TRBV3-1	TRBJ2-7	CASSRGAGISYEQYF
TRBV13	TRBJ2-7	CASSLGPILQGRVSYEQYF
TRBV25-1	TRBJ2-2	CASSVREDTGELFF
TRBV12-3/TRBV12-4	TRBJ1-2	CASSYDEGLGYYGYTF
TRBV5-3	TRBJ2-5	CARSYLFEGLETQYF
TRBV27	TRBJ2-2	CASSPGTGAGELLF
TRBV28	TRBJ2-7	CASSFGDGSYEQYF
TRBV29-1	TRBJ2-7	CSVEDRAGEQYF
TRBV12-3/TRBV12-4	TRBJ2-2	CASSSLGGRGELFF
TRBV27	TRBJ2-7	CASSLLGAAAEQYF
TRBV4-3	TRBJ1-3	CASSQDWRGYGTGNTIYF
TRBV6-2/TRBV6-3	TRBJ2-7	CASNNPSGGYEQYF
TRBV7-3	TRBJ2-1	CASSLGGWTSEGNEQFF
TRBV2	TRBJ1-2	CASSVMDRGFVYYGYTF
TRBV11-2	TRBJ2-7	CASSLSADVYEQYF
TRBV29-1	TRBJ2-7	CSVVHTSYEQYF
TRBV3-1	TRBJ2-2	CASSQDGGGFRELFF
TRBV20-1	TRBJ1-1	CSARPAGNTEAFF
TRBV19	TRBJ2-7	CASSLMDGYEQYF
TRBV6-6	TRBJ2-1	CASSDRGGLNEQFF
TRBV7-3	TRBJ2-5	CASSLGHIPSGGHQETQYF
TRBV30	TRBJ2-7	CAWSQITYEQYF
TRBV7-3	TRBJ2-5	CASSLTGTGFETQYF
TRBV6-2/TRBV6-3	TRBJ2-7	CASSYSMSDLSYEQYF
TRBV28	TRBJ2-7	CASRGARSPSYEQYF
TRBV28	TRBJ2-3	CASTAFGERGLEDTQYF
TRBV5-1	TRBJ1-1	CATSPGQGGHEAFF
TRBV28	TRBJ2-1	CASGQGFVSLEANEQFF
TRBV9	TRBJ1-1	CASSVGGQGDEAFF
TRBV5-5	TRBJ2-1	CASSLNRVNYNEQFF
TRBV29-1	TRBJ1-2	CSASPDESNYGYTF
TRBV2	TRBJ2-5	CASSDPGTDQETQYF
TRBV4-1	TRBJ2-1	CASSQDTGFSFNEQFF
TRBV9	TRBJ1-2	CASSPPAGGYTF
TRBV6-6	TRBJ2-1	CASSYAETGGGEQFF
TRBV7-7	TRBJ2-5	CASSGIWGEEETQYF
TRBV6-5	TRBJ2-2	CASTPSGGGGGYTGELFF
TRBV7-9	TRBJ1-1	CASSGAAGGPEAFF
TRBV29-1	TRBJ2-1	CSVEDLAGEGNEQFF
TRBV10-3	TRBJ2-7	CACGTGAVHEQYF
TRBV7-3	TRBJ2-1	CASSLIRLGRDNEQFF
TRBV12-3/TRBV12-4	TRBJ2-5	CASSPSSGALEETQYF
TRBV6-5	TRBJ2-7	CASSVAGGSYEQYF
TRBV29-1	TRBJ2-3	CSAELGNTDTQYF
TRBV27	TRBJ2-1	CASRPASGLSYNEQFF
TRBV7-9	TRBJ2-1	CAQKSSYNEQFF